This T cell receptor beta chain was sequenced for a study of shared clonotypes between healthy human individuals. As to this clone: Its specificity is unknown.

This CDR3 is 15 amino acids long. Germline lookup yields CDR1 SGHRS and CDR2 YFSETQ. J lost 4 bases, V lost 4 bases, and 8 bases had no gene match. Study-wide results and caveats: It was anticipated that sequencing depth would influence how many clonotypes donors shared. In this cohort, only blood was sampled, and tissue repertoires likely differ.

A deep-level run was used for the assay. Authors' methods: From ImmunoSEQ came sequences covering only the junction and carrying no quality scores, so filtering differed. The repertoire was sequenced with immunoSEQ multiplex PCR; TCRdb's copy has only in-frame clones and lacks some. The V and J calls and clone size are taken from that table; D and trimming were inferred from the DNA. The sample holds about 1.5 million clones; roughly 97% are singletons and the top ten take about 1%. Material for sequencing was naive CD4+ T cells sorted from blood. This sample's subset: CD45RA+ positively selected. The receptor's source is a man in his thirties or forties in good health. The chain has TRBV5-1 and TRBJ2-5; 9 bases are a match to TRBD1. CDR3 loop: CASSAGQGLVETQYF. Here the CDR3 DNA reads TGCGCCAGCAGCGCCGGACAGGGGCTAGTAGAGACCCAGTACTTC. Full variable domain (missing parts from reference TRBV5-1 and TRBJ2-5): KAGVTQTPRYLIKTRGQQVTLSCSPISGHRSVSWYQQTPGQGLQFLFEYFSETQRNKGNFPGRFSGRQFSNSRSEMNVSTLELGDSALYLCASSAGQGLVETQYFGPGTRLLVL.